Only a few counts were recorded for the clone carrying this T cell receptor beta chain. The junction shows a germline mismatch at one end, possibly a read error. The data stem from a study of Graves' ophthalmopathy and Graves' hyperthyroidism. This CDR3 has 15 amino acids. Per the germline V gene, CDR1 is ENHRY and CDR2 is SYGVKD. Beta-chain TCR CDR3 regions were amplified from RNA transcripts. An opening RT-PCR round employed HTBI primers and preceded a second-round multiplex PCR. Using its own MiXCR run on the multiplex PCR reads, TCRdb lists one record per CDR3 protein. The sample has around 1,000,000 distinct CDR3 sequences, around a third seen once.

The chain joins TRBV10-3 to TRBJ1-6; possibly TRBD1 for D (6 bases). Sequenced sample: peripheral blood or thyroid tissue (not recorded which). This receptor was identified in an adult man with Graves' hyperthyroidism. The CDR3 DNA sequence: TGTGCCAGCAGTGAGGTAGGGGGTCTTAATTCACCCCTCCACTTT. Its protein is CASSEVGGLNSPLHF.